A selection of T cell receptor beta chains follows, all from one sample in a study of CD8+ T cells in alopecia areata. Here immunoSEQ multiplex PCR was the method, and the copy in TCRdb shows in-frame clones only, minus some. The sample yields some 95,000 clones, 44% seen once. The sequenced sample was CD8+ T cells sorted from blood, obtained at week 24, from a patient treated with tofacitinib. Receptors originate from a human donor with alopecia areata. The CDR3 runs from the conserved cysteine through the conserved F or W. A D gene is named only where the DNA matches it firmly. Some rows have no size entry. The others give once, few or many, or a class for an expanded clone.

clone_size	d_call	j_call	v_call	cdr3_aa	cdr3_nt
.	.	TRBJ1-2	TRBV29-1	CSVVAGIGYTF	TGCAGCGTTGTTGCGGGGATTGGCTACACCTTC
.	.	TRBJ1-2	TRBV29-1	CSVEGKRGNGYTF	TGCAGCGTTGAGGGGAAGAGGGGCAATGGCTACACCTTC
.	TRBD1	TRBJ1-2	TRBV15	CATKQGSGYTF	TGTGCCACGAAACAGGGGTCTGGCTACACCTTC
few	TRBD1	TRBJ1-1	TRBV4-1	CASSQVQGSTEAFF	TGCGCCAGCAGCCAAGTACAGGGGAGTACTGAAGCTTTCTTT
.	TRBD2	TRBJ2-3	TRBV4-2	CASSQRSGAATDTQYF	TGTGCCAGCAGCCAGAGAAGCGGGGCCGCCACAGATACGCAGTATTTT
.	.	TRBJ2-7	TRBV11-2	CASSLPGRGSHEQYF	TGTGCCAGCAGCTTACCGGGCAGGGGAAGTCACGAGCAGTACTTC
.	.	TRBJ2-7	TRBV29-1	CSVGGTGLGEQYF	TGCAGCGTGGGAGGGACAGGCCTAGGAGAGCAGTACTTC
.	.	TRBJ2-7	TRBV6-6	CASSYPRDQPYEQYF	TGTGCCAGCAGTTACCCCCGGGACCAACCCTACGAGCAGTACTTC
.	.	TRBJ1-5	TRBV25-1	CASSELYSNQPQHF	TGTGCCAGCAGTGAATTGTATAGCAATCAGCCCCAGCATTTT
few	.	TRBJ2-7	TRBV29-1	CSVSPGGYEQYF	TGCAGCGTATCTCCAGGGGGGTACGAGCAGTACTTC
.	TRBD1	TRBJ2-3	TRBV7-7	CASSRTGGALDTQYF	TGTGCCAGCAGTCGGACAGGGGGCGCGTTAGATACGCAGTATTTT
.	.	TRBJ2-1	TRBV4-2	CASSQERRSYNEQFF	TGTGCCAGCAGCCAAGAACGGCGCTCCTACAATGAGCAGTTCTTC
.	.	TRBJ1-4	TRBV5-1	CASSPRDGEKLFF	TGCGCCAGCAGCCCACGGGACGGTGAAAAACTGTTTTTT
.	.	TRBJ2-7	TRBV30	CAWSVQVGVSPYEQYF	TGTGCCTGGAGTGTACAAGTGGGGGTCAGTCCGTACGAGCAGTACTTC
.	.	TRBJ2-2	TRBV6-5	CASSRTSGELFF	TGTGCCAGCAGCCGGACATCCGGGGAGCTGTTTTTT
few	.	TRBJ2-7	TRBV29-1	CSALGLATYEQYF	TGCAGCGCCTTGGGGCTAGCGACTTACGAGCAGTACTTC
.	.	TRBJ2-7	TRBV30	CAWSMTGLYYEQYF	TGTGCCTGGAGCATGACAGGCCTCTACTACGAGCAGTACTTC
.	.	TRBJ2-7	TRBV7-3	CASSIEGYSYEQYF	TGTGCCAGCTCCATCGAAGGTTACTCCTACGAGCAGTACTTC
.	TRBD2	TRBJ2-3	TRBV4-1	CASSQESAGGPDTQYF	TGCGCCAGCAGCCAAGAGTCAGCGGGAGGGCCAGATACGCAGTATTTT
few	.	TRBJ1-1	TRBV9	CASSHGGYTEAFF	TGTGCCAGCTCGCACGGGGGATACACTGAAGCTTTCTTT
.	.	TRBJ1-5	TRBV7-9	CASSLGVRPQHF	TGTGCCAGCAGCTTAGGTGTGAGGCCCCAGCATTTT
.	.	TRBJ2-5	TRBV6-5	CASSYSGGQQETQYF	TGTGCCAGCAGTTACTCGGGGGGGCAGCAAGAGACCCAGTACTTC
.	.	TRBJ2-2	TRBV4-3	CASSQGGPATGELFF	TGCGCCAGCAGCCAAGGAGGGCCGGCCACCGGGGAGCTGTTTTTT
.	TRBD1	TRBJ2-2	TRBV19	CASAVPGQGDTGELFF	TGTGCCAGTGCAGTCCCGGGACAGGGAGATACCGGGGAGCTGTTTTTT
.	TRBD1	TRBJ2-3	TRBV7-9	CASSSRDRSPTDTQYF	TGTGCCAGCAGCAGCAGGGACAGGAGCCCCACAGATACGCAGTATTTT
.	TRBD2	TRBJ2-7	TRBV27	CASSLSRTSGDEQYF	TGTGCCAGCAGTTTATCACGGACTAGCGGGGACGAGCAGTACTTC
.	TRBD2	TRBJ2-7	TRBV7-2	CASSWTSGSSYEQYF	TGTGCCAGCAGCTGGACTAGCGGGAGCTCCTACGAGCAGTACTTC
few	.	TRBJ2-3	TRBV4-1	CASSQDGGAGDTQYF	TGCGCCAGCAGCCAAGATGGGGGGGCGGGAGATACGCAGTATTTT
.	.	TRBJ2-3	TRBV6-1	CAAGGLSTDTQYF	TGTGCCGCCGGGGGACTCAGCACAGATACGCAGTATTTT
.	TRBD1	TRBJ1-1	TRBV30	CAWTRQGFAEAFF	TGTGCCTGGACAAGACAGGGGTTTGCTGAAGCTTTCTTT
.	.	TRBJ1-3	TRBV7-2	CASSPPGNTIYF	TGTGCCAGCAGCCCCCCCGGAAACACCATATATTTT
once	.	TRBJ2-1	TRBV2	CASSEWTNYNEQFF	TGTGCCAGCAGTGAATGGACTAACTACAATGAGCAGTTCTTC
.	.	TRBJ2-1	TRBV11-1	CASSPRGEQFF	TGTGCCAGCAGCCCCCGCGGTGAGCAGTTCTTC
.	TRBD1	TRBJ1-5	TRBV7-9	CASSLGQGGDQPQHF	TGTGCCAGCAGCTTAGGCCAGGGGGGCGATCAGCCCCAGCATTTT